This T cell receptor beta chain derives from a study of regulatory T cells in long-lasting Graves disease. In this sample, this clonotype turned up a few times. This sample's time point: newly diagnosed GD, antithyroid drugs for less than 3 months. From PBMCs, RNA was extracted and then used to make the TCR library. Arm-PCR with iRepertoire HTBI primers amplified the CDR3 regions for these TCR beta libraries. Via MiXCR, TCRdb re-called the multiplex PCR reads, giving one row per CDR3 protein. The data show about 620,000 distinct CDR3 sequences, with roughly 15% seen just once and 15% to 20% held by the top ten. Trimming stripped 7 bases from V and 0 bases from J, with 9 bases between. CDR3 length equals 13 residues. These data were also reused for a study on T cells in Graves' hyperthyroidism and ophthalmopathy. From that paper: Diagnosis of hyperthyroidism was new in patients aged 18 to 65, and its duration was under 2 months. A first-round RT-PCR of the TCR CDR3 used the HTBI primer set.

The TCR comes from a woman aged 25 to 39 with Graves disease. The material sequenced was peripheral blood mononuclear cells (PBMCs), taken at new diagnosis, from a patient treated with antithyroid drugs. The gene calls are TRBV12-3 or TRBV12-4 and TRBJ1-1; no clear D gene. DNA of the CDR3: TGTGCCAGCACTTCTTACTTGAACACTGAAGCTTTCTTT. This translates into CASTSYLNTEAFF.